Sequencing of this TCR beta chain was carried out in a study of CD8+CD57+ T cells in acquired aplastic anemia (dated by TCRdb to the late 2010s). Background on the whole study: A mean of about 3.2 ug of DNA, ranging from about 0.2 to 27.4 ug, was extracted from sorted CD4+ and CD8+ cells.

In this study, sorted CD4+ and CD8+ T cells from the blood of healthy subjects and of severe aplastic anemia patients had their TCR repertoires deep-sequenced. Ficoll-Paque density gradient centrifugation was used to isolate peripheral blood mononuclear cells. Before DNA extraction, CD4+ and CD8+ T cells were sorted with FACS or magnetic beads. The germline V gene (reference sequence) gives CDR1 as LNHNV and CDR2 as YYDKDF. The CDR3, from cysteine to phenylalanine, totals 12 residues. The CDR3 DNA has 36 bases and is translated from base 1. Between the V and J ends, shortened by 2 bases and 1 base respectively, the junction contains 2 bases. The sample holds many counts of this clonotype. Its antigen is unknown. Base qualities were left out, and no much larger clone turns up one base away. Profiling of TCR beta VDJ combinations and CDR3 sequences used genomic DNA as the template. An Illumina HiSeq 2000 was used for TCR repertoire sequencing. As for how the authors treated the data: TRBV/TRBJ rearrangement plots, CDR3 size and DJ length profiles, and Simpson's diversity index were used to evaluate the repertoires. Whichever DNA sequence was most abundant in the deep sequencing data was defined as the immunodominant clone. CDR3 amino acid sequences were screened for sharing across subjects and compared with published repertoires and the VDJdb database. TCRdb's own reprocessing of the public reads used fastp at Q25 and MiXCR and kept productive beta chains. Each entry is one CDR3 protein sequence, shown with its most common DNA and genes. TCRdb, not the original authors, processed these V and J calls. This sample gives 250,000 to 300,000 distinct CDR3 sequences in total; around 60% of them show up just once. The top ten clonotypes cover 8% of the sample.

Points the paper makes about the study in general: Patients and healthy controls showed no significant difference in CD8+ Simpson's diversity (P=0.060). Around 28 CD8+ CDR3 sequences were found to be shared between patients and controls, but these sequences appeared to be highly expressed in patients and within the immunodominant clones of the patients.

The sequence came from a human donor with severe aplastic anemia or a healthy control (not recorded which). The rearranged chain carries TRBV15 and TRBJ1-2, with the D gene not confidently named. The specimen was sorted CD4+, CD8+, or CD8+CD57+ T cells (not recorded which) from PBMCs. The DNA is TGTGCCACCAGCAGAATTAACTATGGCTACACCTTC. Its translation is CATSRINYGYTF.